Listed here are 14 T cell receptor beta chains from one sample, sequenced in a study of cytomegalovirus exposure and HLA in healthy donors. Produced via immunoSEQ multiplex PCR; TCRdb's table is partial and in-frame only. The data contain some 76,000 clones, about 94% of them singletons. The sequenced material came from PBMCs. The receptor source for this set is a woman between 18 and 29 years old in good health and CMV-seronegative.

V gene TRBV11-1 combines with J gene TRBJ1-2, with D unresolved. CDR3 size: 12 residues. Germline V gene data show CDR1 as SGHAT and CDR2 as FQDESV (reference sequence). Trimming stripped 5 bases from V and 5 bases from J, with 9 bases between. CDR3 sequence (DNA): TGTGCCAGCAGCGAGGGCCCATATGGCTACACCTTC. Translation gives CASSEGPYGYTF.

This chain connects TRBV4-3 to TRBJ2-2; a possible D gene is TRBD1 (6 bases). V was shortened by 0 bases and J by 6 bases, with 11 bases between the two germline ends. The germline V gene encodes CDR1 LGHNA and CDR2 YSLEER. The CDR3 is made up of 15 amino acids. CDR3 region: CASSQDGTIPGELFF. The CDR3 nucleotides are TGCGCCAGCAGCCAAGATGGGACAATCCCCGGGGAGCTGTTTTTT.

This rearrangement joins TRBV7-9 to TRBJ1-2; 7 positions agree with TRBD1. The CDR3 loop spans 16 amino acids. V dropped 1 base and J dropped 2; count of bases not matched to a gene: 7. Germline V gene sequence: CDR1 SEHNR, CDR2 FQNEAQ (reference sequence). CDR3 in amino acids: CASSLDSQGDNYGYTF. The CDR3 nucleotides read TGTGCCAGCAGCTTAGATAGCCAGGGGGACAACTATGGCTACACCTTC.

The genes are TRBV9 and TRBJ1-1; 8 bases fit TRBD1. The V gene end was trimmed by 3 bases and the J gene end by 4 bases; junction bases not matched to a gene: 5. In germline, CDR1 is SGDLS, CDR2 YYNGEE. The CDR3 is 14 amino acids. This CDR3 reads CASSGTGRITEAFF. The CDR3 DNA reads TGTGCCAGCAGCGGGACAGGGAGAATCACTGAAGCTTTCTTT.

In DNA form, the CDR3 reads TGCGCCAGCAGTGAAGGGCCGGGAGTGGACACCGGGGAGCTGTTTTTT. It is translated as CASSEGPGVDTGELFF. This chain links TRBV10-1 with TRBJ2-2; TRBD2 is a possible D gene (6 bases). Trimming cost V 3 bases and J 3 bases, with 14 bases left between them. The length of the CDR3 is 16 residues. The germline CDR1 and CDR2 sequences are WNHNN and SYGVQD (reference sequence).

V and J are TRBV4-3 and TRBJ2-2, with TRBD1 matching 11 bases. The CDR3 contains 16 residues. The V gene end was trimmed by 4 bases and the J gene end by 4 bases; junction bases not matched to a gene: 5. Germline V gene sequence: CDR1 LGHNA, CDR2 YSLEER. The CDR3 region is CASSPGQGEITGELFF. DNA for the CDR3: TGCGCCAGCAGCCCGGGACAGGGGGAGATCACCGGGGAGCTGTTTTTT.

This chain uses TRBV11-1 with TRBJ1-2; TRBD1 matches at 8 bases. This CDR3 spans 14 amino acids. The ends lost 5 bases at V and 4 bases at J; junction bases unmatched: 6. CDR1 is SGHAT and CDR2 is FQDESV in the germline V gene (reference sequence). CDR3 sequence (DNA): TGTGCCAGCAGCATCCACAGGGGGGTCTATGGCTACACCTTC. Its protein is CASSIHRGVYGYTF.

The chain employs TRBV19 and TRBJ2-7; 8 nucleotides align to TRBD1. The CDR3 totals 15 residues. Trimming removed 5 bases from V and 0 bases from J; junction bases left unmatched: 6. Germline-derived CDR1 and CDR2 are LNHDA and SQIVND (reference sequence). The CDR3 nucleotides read TGTGCCAGTAGTTCTACAGGGGGGAGCTCCTACGAGCAGTACTTC. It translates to CASSSTGGSSYEQYF.

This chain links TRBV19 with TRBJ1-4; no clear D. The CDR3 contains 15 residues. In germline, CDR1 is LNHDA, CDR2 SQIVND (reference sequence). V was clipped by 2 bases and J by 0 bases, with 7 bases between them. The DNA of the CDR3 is TGTGCCAGTAGTATAATTGAGACAACTAATGAAAAACTGTTTTTT. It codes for CASSIIETTNEKLFF.

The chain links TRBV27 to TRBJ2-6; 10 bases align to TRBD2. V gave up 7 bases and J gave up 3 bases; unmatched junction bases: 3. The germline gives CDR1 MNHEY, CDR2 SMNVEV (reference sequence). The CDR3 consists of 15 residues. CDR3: CASKVAGGGANVLTF. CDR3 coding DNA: TGTGCCAGCAAGGTAGCGGGAGGTGGGGCCAACGTCCTGACTTTC.

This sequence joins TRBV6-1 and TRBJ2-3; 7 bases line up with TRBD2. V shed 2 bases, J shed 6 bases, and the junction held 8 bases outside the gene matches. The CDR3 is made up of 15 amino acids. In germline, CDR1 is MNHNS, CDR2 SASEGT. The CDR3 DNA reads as TGTGCCAGCAGTGAACGGTGGGGGGGGTGGGATACGCAGTATTTT. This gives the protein CASSERWGGWDTQYF.

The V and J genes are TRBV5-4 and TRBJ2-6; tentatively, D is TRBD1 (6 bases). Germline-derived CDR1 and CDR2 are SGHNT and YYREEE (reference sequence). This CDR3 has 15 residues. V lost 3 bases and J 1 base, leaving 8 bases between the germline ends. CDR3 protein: CASSWQGSGANVLTF. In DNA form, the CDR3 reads TGTGCCAGCAGCTGGCAGGGGTCTGGGGCCAACGTCCTGACTTTC.

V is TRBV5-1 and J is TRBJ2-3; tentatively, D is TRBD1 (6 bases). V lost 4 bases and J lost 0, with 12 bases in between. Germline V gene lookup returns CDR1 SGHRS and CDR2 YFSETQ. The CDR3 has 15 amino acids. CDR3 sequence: CASSDRDKSTDTQYF. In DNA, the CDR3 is TGCGCCAGCAGCGACCGGGACAAGAGCACAGATACGCAGTATTTT. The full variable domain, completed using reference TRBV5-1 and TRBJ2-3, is KAGVTQTPRYLIKTRGQQVTLSCSPISGHRSVSWYQQTPGQGLQFLFEYFSETQRNKGNFPGRFSGRQFSNSRSEMNVSTLELGDSALYLCASSDRDKSTDTQYFGPGTRLTVL.

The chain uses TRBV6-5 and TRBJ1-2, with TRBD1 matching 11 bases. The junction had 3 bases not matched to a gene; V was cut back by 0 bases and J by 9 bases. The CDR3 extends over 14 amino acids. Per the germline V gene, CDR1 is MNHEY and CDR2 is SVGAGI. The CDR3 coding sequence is TGTGCCAGCAGTTACTCGGGACAGGGGGTGAGCTACACCTTC. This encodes CASSYSGQGVSYTF.